The entry below gives a single T cell receptor beta chain sequence along with its context. What the recovered Cohort 3 donors had was two negative PCRs, clearance, or symptom resolution. The data are from a study of blood T cell repertoires in COVID-19. The germline V gene encodes CDR1 SGHRS and CDR2 YFSETQ. The V end lost 5 bases, the J end lost 4 bases, and 16 bases lay between the germline ends. The CDR3 contains 15 residues. Sequenced by immunoSEQ multiplex PCR; TCRdb stores in-frame clones only, minus some. This sample has 300,000 to 350,000 clones, with over 75% found just once. The sequence derives from a man between 25 and 39 years old who had recovered from COVID-19. Sequenced input: PBMCs or T cells enriched from blood (not recorded which). The genes are TRBV5-1 and TRBJ1-3, with no clear D. The CDR3 loop reads CASRPLGSEGNTIYF. In DNA, the CDR3 is TGCGCCAGCAGACCGCTTGGCTCTGAAGGAAACACCATATATTTT. The full variable domain, rest sourced from reference TRBV5-1 and TRBJ1-3, is KAGVTQTPRYLIKTRGQQVTLSCSPISGHRSVSWYQQTPGQGLQFLFEYFSETQRNKGNFPGRFSGRQFSNSRSEMNVSTLELGDSALYLCASRPLGSEGNTIYFGEGSWLTVV.